A single sample gave rise to the 30 T cell receptor beta chains below, sequenced in a study of early T cells in non-severe SARS-CoV-2 infection. TCRdb recomputed calls from the 5' RACE reads with MiXCR, one row per CDR3 protein. This sample has under 75,000 distinct CDR3 sequences; approximately 13% occur once, and the top ten carry roughly 8.3%. The specimen sequenced was whole blood. These receptors were collected from an adult who was a healthcare worker with PCR-confirmed SARS-CoV-2 infection or an uninfected control (not recorded which).

This clonotype was recorded at least ten times. The V and J genes are TRBV3-1 and TRBJ2-7; 13 nucleotides agree with TRBD2. The CDR3 has 16 residues. Looked up from germline, CDR1 is LGHDT and CDR2 is YNNKEL (reference sequence). J lost 4 bases, V lost 1 base, and 4 bases had no gene match. CDR3 amino acids: CASSQALAGGPYEQYF. Written as DNA, the CDR3 is TGTGCCAGCAGCCAAGCACTAGCGGGAGGGCCTTACGAGCAGTACTTC.

V usage is TRBV11-3 and J usage is TRBJ2-1; tentatively, D is TRBD2 (6 bases). Trimming took 5 bases from V and 7 from J, leaving 15 bases between them. This CDR3 is 14 amino acids long. Germline V CDR1 and CDR2: SGHNT, YENEEA. The CDR3: CASSRSGLENEQFF. The CDR3 nucleotides read TGTGCCAGCAGCCGTAGCGGTCTCGAGAATGAGCAGTTCTTC. Supplemented by reference TRBV11-3 and TRBJ2-1, the full variable domain reads EAGVVQSPRYKIIEKKQPVAFWCNPISGHNTLYWYLQNLGQGPELLIRYENEEAVDDSQLPKDRFSAERLKGVDSTLKIQPAELGDSAVYLCASSRSGLENEQFFGPGTRLTVL.

J is TRBJ2-7 and V is TRBV7-2, with 12 bases matching TRBD2. Germline CDR1 SGHTA, CDR2 FQGNSA. Trimming took 5 bases from V and 6 from J; bases not matched to a gene: 14. The CDR3 spans 17 residues. CDR3 nucleotide sequence: TGTGCCAGCAGCGCCCGACTAGCGGGAGCATCTGCCGGCGAGCAGTACTTC. This codes for CASSARLAGASAGEQYF.

This clonotype was found many times. J is TRBJ2-7 and V is TRBV7-2; TRBD1 agrees at 7 bases. This CDR3 is 14 amino acids long. V shed 5 bases, J shed 4 bases, and the junction held 8 bases outside the gene matches. Germline CDR1 reads SGHTA; CDR2 reads FQGNSA. The CDR3 loop is CASSPTGNIYEQYF. DNA of the CDR3: TGTGCCAGCAGCCCGACAGGGAATATTTACGAGCAGTACTTC.

Ten or more counts support this clonotype. The rearrangement joins TRBV20-1 to TRBJ2-3; 15 bases agree with TRBD2. This CDR3 comprises 18 residues. Germline values: CDR1 DFQATT, CDR2 SNEGSKA (reference sequence). The J segment lost 3 bases and the V segment lost 7 bases, leaving 14 bases of the junction unmatched. The CDR3 nucleotides are TGCAGTGTCTCACCCGGACTAGCGGGAGGGCCCTATACAGATACGCAGTATTTT. Translated, it gives CSVSPGLAGGPYTDTQYF.

V is TRBV28 and J is TRBJ2-7; 7 bases match TRBD1. The CDR3 is 12 amino acids. The germline gives CDR1 MDHEN, CDR2 SYDVKM. The J segment lost 6 bases and the V segment lost 5 bases, leaving 4 bases of the junction unmatched. The CDR3 region has the DNA TGTGCCAGCAGTAGACAGGGTAGCGAGCAGTACTTC. Amino acids: CASSRQGSEQYF.

Ten or more counts support this clonotype. The V and J genes are TRBV5-1 and TRBJ2-1; 9 nucleotides align to TRBD2. The CDR3 length is 15 residues. The germline gives CDR1 SGHRS, CDR2 YFSETQ. The J segment lost 6 bases and the V segment lost 1 base, leaving 5 bases of the junction unmatched. In nucleotides, the CDR3 is TGCGCCAGCAGCTTGCGCGCGGGAGGGTCCAATGAGCAGTTCTTC. As protein: CASSLRAGGSNEQFF.

This clonotype has more than one count but fewer than ten. The gene calls are TRBV12-3 or TRBV12-4 and TRBJ2-7; 7 nucleotides agree with TRBD1. The CDR3 is 14 amino acids. V lost 6 bases and J lost 3; bases outside the gene matches: 8. CDR3 sequence (DNA): TGTGCCAGCAGCAAAGGGGGACAGTACTACGAGCAGTACTTC. This encodes CASSKGGQYYEQYF.

V gene TRBV27 combines with J gene TRBJ1-1, with no clear D. The CDR3 totals 12 residues. In germline, CDR1 is MNHEY, CDR2 SMNVEV (reference sequence). The V gene lost 6 bases and the J gene lost 1 base, with 6 bases spanning the gap. The DNA of the CDR3 is TGTGCCAGCAGGTTGTCGAACACTGAAGCTTTCTTT. Protein sequence: CASRLSNTEAFF.

This chain connects TRBV15 to TRBJ2-7, with D maybe TRBD1 (6 bases). The CDR3 consists of 15 residues. CDR1 is LNHNV and CDR2 is YYDKDF in the germline V gene (reference sequence). V dropped 1 base and J dropped 5 bases, with 15 bases sitting between them. The chain's CDR3 is CATSRAGTSSHEQYF. The DNA of the CDR3 is TGTGCCACCAGCAGAGCCGGGACAAGTAGCCACGAGCAGTACTTC.

V usage is TRBV6-1 and J usage is TRBJ2-3; 9 bases are a match to TRBD2. This CDR3 spans 14 amino acids. Germline CDR1 is MNHNS and CDR2 is SASEGT. Trimming at V came to 3 bases and at J to 4 bases, leaving 2 bases not matched to a gene. The CDR3 nucleotides read TGTGCCAGCAGTGAGGCGGGAGGGTCAGATACGCAGTATTTT. Translation gives CASSEAGGSDTQYF.

This clonotype was counted a few times. The V gene is TRBV28, the J gene TRBJ2-3, with D possibly being TRBD2 (5 bases). Germline V CDR1 and CDR2: MDHEN, SYDVKM. V gave up 2 bases and J gave up 10 bases, with 13 bases separating them. This CDR3 has 13 residues. The CDR3 DNA reads TGTGCCAGCAGTTTAGTTAGCGCCTCCCCGCAGTATTTT. This codes for CASSLVSASPQYF.

This clonotype was picked up a small number of times. The chain uses TRBV5-5 and TRBJ2-3, with a possible D match to TRBD1 (6 bases). The CDR3 runs to 14 residues. Germline values: CDR1 SGHKS, CDR2 YYEKEE (reference sequence). V lost 2 bases and J 0 bases, leaving 7 bases between the germline ends. The CDR3 coding sequence is TGTGCCAGCAGCTTTACAGGGAGCACAGATACGCAGTATTTT. It codes for CASSFTGSTDTQYF.

The V gene is TRBV11-2, the J gene TRBJ1-1; D is ambiguous. This CDR3 contains 15 residues. Germline CDR1 reads SGHAT; CDR2 reads FQNNGV. V gave up 2 bases and J gave up 4 bases, with 14 bases separating them. In DNA, the CDR3 is TGTGCCAGCAGCTTACTATTACAGAGAATCACTGAAGCTTTCTTT. This translates into CASSLLLQRITEAFF.

This clonotype was counted ten times or more. The J gene is TRBJ1-1, the V gene TRBV11-2, with D unclear. Trimming stripped 1 base from V and 5 bases from J, with 2 bases between. Germline V gene lookup returns CDR1 SGHAT and CDR2 FQNNGV. The CDR3 is 11 residues long. CDR3 sequence reads: CASSLATEAFF. The CDR3 coding sequence is TGTGCCAGCAGCTTAGCAACTGAAGCTTTCTTT.

This clonotype has ten or more counts. DNA of the CDR3: TGCGCCAGCAGCCAAGTGGGGTTGGACGGCCGACGGGCTGAGTTCTTC. It translates to CASSQVGLDGRRAEFF. The chain links TRBV4-3 to TRBJ2-1; D is uncertain. This CDR3 is 16 amino acids long. Trimming took 1 base from V and 14 from J, leaving 24 bases between them. CDR1 and CDR2 (germline): LGHNA, YSLEER.

This clonotype was counted at least ten times. This chain joins TRBV10-3 and TRBJ2-7; D is possibly TRBD1 or TRBD2 (5 bases each). Trimming cost V 10 bases and J 2 bases, with 12 bases left between them. The CDR3 totals 12 residues. Germline assignment: CDR1 ENHRY and CDR2 SYGVKD. This CDR3 reads CATRGPTYEQYF. The CDR3, as DNA: TGTGCCACTCGGGGCCCAACCTACGAGCAGTACTTC.

The chain carries TRBV12-3 or TRBV12-4 and TRBJ2-3; 10 bases map to TRBD2. CDR3 length: 17 residues. V lost 1 base and J lost 0; bases outside the gene matches: 4. Written as DNA, the CDR3 is TGTGCCAGCAGTTTAGTCGGACTAGCGGTGAGCACAGATACGCAGTATTTT. It translates to CASSLVGLAVSTDTQYF.

The chain combines TRBV12-3 or TRBV12-4 with TRBJ1-5; no reliable D call. Trimming removed 1 base from V and 3 bases from J, with 7 bases in between. CDR3 length equals 14 residues. CDR3 region: CASSLVTSNQPQHF. CDR3 sequence (DNA): TGTGCCAGCAGTTTAGTGACTTCCAATCAGCCCCAGCATTTT.

This clonotype was counted many times. The V gene is TRBV27, the J gene TRBJ2-1, with 10 nucleotides matching TRBD2. V lost 5 bases and J lost 1; bases outside the gene matches: 5. This CDR3 is built from 16 residues. CDR1 is MNHEY, CDR2 SMNVEV, per germline (reference sequence). CDR3 in amino acids: CASSLTSGSSYNEQFF. The CDR3 DNA follows: TGTGCCAGCAGTCTGACTAGCGGGTCGTCCTACAATGAGCAGTTCTTC.

This clonotype has more than one count but fewer than ten. This rearrangement joins TRBV7-9 to TRBJ2-1; D gene uncertain. Trimming removed 3 bases from V and 0 bases from J, with 9 bases in between. Per the germline V gene, CDR1 is SEHNR and CDR2 is FQNEAQ (reference sequence). The CDR3 is made up of 15 amino acids. The CDR3 is CASSFGSPSYNEQFF. The CDR3 DNA sequence: TGTGCCAGCAGCTTTGGTAGCCCCTCCTACAATGAGCAGTTCTTC.

The chain employs TRBV7-6 and TRBJ2-7, with 8 bases aligning to TRBD2. Unmatched junction bases numbered 16, after V lost 6 bases and J lost 6 bases. Looked up from germline, CDR1 is SGHVS and CDR2 is FNYEAQ. The CDR3 spans 16 residues. CDR3 coding DNA: TGTGCCAGCAGTTCAACTAGCGGCGGGTGGGGTATCGAGCAGTACTTC. It translates to CASSSTSGGWGIEQYF.

The chain recombines TRBV10-2 with TRBJ2-3, with 8 bases lining up with TRBD1. The CDR3 is made up of 13 amino acids. Germline V lookup: CDR1 WSHSY, CDR2 SAAADI. J was trimmed by 7 bases and V by 4 bases; bases with no gene match: 4. Here the CDR3 DNA reads TGCGCCAGCAGTGTAGACAGGGGTTATACGCAGTATTTT. This codes for CASSVDRGYTQYF.

There are many counts of this clonotype. The chain carries TRBV11-2 and TRBJ2-1, with 8 bases aligning to TRBD2. Trimming at V came to 6 bases and at J to 9 bases, leaving 16 bases not matched to a gene. CDR3 length: 16 amino acids. Germline CDR1 and CDR2: SGHAT and FQNNGV. In DNA, the CDR3 is TGTGCCAGCAGTTCGATAGCGGGGCGAGGTAGCGGTGAGCAGTTCTTC. Translated: CASSSIAGRGSGEQFF.

This clonotype has ten or more counts. The chain recombines TRBV6-6 with TRBJ1-2; weak D call: TRBD1 (6 bases). The V and J ends lost 6 bases and 4 bases respectively, with 15 bases between them. The CDR3 runs 14 residues. Germline V gene data show CDR1 as MNHNY and CDR2 as SVGAGI (reference sequence). The CDR3 region has the DNA TGTGCCAGCAGCCGCGTAGGGGGAGTCTATGGCTACACCTTC. This translates into CASSRVGGVYGYTF.

This clonotype turned up a few times. This chain connects TRBV29-1 to TRBJ2-3; D is possibly TRBD1 (6 bases). Germline CDR1 is SQVTM and CDR2 is ANQGSEA. The length of the CDR3 is 14 residues. V shed 1 base and J shed 4 bases, with 12 bases lying between them. The CDR3 reads CSVEGGGKADTQYF. Here the CDR3 DNA reads TGCAGCGTTGAAGGAGGGGGAAAGGCAGATACGCAGTATTTT.

This clonotype was observed at least ten times. The V and J genes are TRBV28 and TRBJ2-5; maybe TRBD2 (6 bases). V was trimmed by 3 bases and J by 5 bases, leaving 16 bases between them. Germline lookup yields CDR1 MDHEN and CDR2 SYDVKM. CDR3 size: 15 residues. The CDR3 spells CASSLSRREKETQYF. CDR3 nucleotides: TGTGCCAGCAGTTTGAGTCGTCGGGAGAAGGAGACCCAGTACTTC.

This clonotype was observed at least ten times. This chain uses TRBV29-1 with TRBJ2-1, with 10 positions matching TRBD2. Per the germline V gene, CDR1 is SQVTM and CDR2 is ANQGSEA. The CDR3 sequence is 18 residues long. V gave up 4 bases and J gave up 8 bases; unmatched junction bases: 20. The chain's CDR3 is CSVGVALLISGRRDEQFF. CDR3 DNA: TGCAGCGTTGGAGTGGCCCTGTTGATTAGCGGGAGGCGCGATGAGCAGTTCTTC.

In its sample, this clonotype was seen a few times. The genes are TRBV29-1 and TRBJ1-2, with D possibly matching TRBD1 (6 bases). V shed 7 bases and J shed 3 bases, with 9 bases lying between them. The CDR3 consists of 11 residues. In germline, CDR1 is SQVTM, CDR2 ANQGSEA. The CDR3 reads CSGQADYGYTF. The CDR3 DNA reads as TGCAGCGGACAGGCGGACTATGGCTACACCTTC.

The V call is TRBV4-2, the J call TRBJ2-1, with D perhaps assigned TRBD1 or TRBD2 (5 bases each). Deletions cut 6 bases from V and 0 bases from J, with 18 bases between. CDR1 is LGHNA and CDR2 is YNFKEQ in the germline V gene. This CDR3 has 17 residues. The CDR3 sequence: CASSPIGAGSSYNEQFF. The CDR3 DNA reads TGTGCCAGCAGTCCGATAGGGGCGGGTAGCTCCTACAATGAGCAGTTCTTC.